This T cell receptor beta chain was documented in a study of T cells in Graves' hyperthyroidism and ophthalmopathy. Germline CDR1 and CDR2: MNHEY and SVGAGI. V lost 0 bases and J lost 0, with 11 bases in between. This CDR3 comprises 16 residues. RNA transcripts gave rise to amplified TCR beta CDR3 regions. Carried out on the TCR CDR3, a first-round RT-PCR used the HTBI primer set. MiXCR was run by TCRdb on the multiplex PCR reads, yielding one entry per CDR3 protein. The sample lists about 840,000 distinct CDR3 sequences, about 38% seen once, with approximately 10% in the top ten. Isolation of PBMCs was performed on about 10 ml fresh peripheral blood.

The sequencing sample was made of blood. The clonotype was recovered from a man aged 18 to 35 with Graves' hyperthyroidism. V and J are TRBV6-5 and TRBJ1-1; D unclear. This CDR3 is CASSYSSLQLNTEAFF. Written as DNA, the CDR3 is TGTGCCAGCAGTTACTCGTCGTTACAGTTGAACACTGAAGCTTTCTTT.